This T cell receptor beta chain was identified during a study of blood T cell repertoires in COVID-19. Some clones are missing from TCRdb's copy, which holds only in-frame ones; the method was immunoSEQ multiplex PCR. In the table there are fewer than 180,000 clones, roughly 87% of which are singletons. Looked up from germline, CDR1 is LNHDA and CDR2 is SQIVND (reference sequence). The CDR3 is made up of 13 amino acids. Trimming took off 6 bases at V and 0 bases at J, with 6 bases between the two ends. The sequenced sample was peripheral blood. This receptor was taken from a woman between 55 and 75 years old with active or convalescent COVID-19. J is TRBJ1-3 and V is TRBV19; D remains ambiguous. The CDR3, as DNA: TGTGCCAGTAGGCCCAGCTCTGGAAACACCATATATTTT. It specifies CASRPSSGNTIYF.